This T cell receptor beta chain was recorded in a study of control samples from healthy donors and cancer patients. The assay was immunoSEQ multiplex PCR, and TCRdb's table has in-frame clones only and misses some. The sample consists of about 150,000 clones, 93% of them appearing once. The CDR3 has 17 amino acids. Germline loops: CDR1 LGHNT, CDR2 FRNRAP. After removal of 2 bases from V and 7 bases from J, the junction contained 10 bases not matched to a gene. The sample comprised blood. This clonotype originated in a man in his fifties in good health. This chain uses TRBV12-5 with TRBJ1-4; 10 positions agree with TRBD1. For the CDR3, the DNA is TGTGCTAGTGGTTTGCCCAGACGGGACAGGGGAGGTGAAAAACTGTTTTTT. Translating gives CASGLPRRDRGGEKLFF. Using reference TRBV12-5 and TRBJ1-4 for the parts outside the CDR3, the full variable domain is DARVTQTPRHKVTEMGQEVTMRCQPILGHNTVFWYRQTMMQGLELLAYFRNRAPLDDSGMPKDRFSAEMPDATLATLKIQPSEPRDSAVYFCASGLPRRDRGGEKLFFGSGTQLSVL.